This entry describes one TCR beta chain. Its target is not known. The record originates from a study of cytomegalovirus exposure and HLA in healthy donors. Germline V gene data show CDR1 as MNHEY and CDR2 as SVGAGI. V was pared by 4 bases and J by 8 bases, with 2 bases of the junction left unmatched. The CDR3 has 13 residues. Researchers ran the PCR with 60 Vbeta and 13 Jbeta primers. The method was immunoSEQ multiplex PCR; TCRdb's version includes in-frame clones alone and lacks a portion of them. The repertoire includes 99,000 or so clones, 75% to 90% of them detected once, and 6.9% sits in the top ten. Study-wide points: V- and J-gene trimming in TCR beta was tied to a missense DCLRE1C variant by an analysis performed later.

The TCR sequence derives from a man aged 30-40 years in good health and CMV-seropositive. This rearrangement joins TRBV6-5 to TRBJ1-4; 9 bases fit TRBD1. The sample comprised PBMCs. CDR3 DNA sequence: TGTGCCAGCAGTTGGGACAGGGTCGAAAAACTGTTTTTT. Its translation: CASSWDRVEKLFF.